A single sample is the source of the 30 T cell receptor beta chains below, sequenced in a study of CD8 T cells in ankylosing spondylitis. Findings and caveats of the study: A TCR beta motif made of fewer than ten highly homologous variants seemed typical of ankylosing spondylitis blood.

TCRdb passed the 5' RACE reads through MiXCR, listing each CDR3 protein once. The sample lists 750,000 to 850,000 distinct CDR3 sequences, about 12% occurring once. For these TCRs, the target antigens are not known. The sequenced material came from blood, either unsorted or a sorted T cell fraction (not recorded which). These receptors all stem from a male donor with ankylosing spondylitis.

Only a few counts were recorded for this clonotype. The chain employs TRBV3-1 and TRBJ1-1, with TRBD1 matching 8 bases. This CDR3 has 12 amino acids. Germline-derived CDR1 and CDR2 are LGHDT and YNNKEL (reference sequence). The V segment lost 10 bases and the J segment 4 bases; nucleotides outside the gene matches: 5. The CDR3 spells CATDRGGTEAFF. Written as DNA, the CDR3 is TGTGCCACCGACAGGGGAGGCACTGAAGCTTTCTTT.

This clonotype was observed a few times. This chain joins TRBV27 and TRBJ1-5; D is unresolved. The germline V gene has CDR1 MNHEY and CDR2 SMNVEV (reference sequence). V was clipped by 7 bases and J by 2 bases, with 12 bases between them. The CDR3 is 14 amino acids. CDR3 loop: CASTLTAGNQPQHF. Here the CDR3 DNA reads TGTGCCAGCACCCTAACGGCGGGCAATCAGCCCCAGCATTTT.

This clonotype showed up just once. For the CDR3, the DNA is TGTGCCAGCAGCGTTTCCCCGGGGACTAGCGAGGATACGCAGTATTTT. This sequence encodes CASSVSPGTSEDTQYF. The chain carries TRBV9 and TRBJ2-3; 10 bases line up with TRBD2. V lost 2 bases, J lost 6 bases, and 9 bases stayed unmatched. Germline loops: CDR1 SGDLS, CDR2 YYNGEE. The CDR3 runs to 16 residues.

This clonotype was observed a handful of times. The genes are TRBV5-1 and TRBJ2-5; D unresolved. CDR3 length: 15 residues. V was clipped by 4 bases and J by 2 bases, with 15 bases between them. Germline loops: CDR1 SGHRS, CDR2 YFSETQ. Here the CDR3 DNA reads TGCGCCAGCAGCCCCAGGCGGCCGTCACAAGAGACCCAGTACTTC. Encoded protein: CASSPRRPSQETQYF.

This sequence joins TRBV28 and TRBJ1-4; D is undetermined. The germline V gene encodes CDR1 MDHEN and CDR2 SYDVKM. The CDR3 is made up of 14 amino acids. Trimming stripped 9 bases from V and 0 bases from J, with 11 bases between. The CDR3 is CASGRGATNEKLFF. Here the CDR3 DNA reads TGTGCCAGTGGCCGGGGTGCAACTAATGAAAAACTGTTTTTT.

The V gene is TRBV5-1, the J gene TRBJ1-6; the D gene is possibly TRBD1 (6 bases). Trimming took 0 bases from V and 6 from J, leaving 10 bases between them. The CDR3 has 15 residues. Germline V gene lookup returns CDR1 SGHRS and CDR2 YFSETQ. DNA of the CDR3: TGCGCCAGCAGCTTGGAGGGGGGGCTTAATTCACCCCTCCACTTT. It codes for CASSLEGGLNSPLHF.

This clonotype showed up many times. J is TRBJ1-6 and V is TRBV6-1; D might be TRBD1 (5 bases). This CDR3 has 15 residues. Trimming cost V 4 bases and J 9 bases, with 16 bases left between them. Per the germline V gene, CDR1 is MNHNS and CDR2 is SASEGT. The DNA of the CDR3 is TGTGCCAGCAGTGGATGGGACTCGGCCGGTTCACCCCTCCACTTT. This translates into CASSGWDSAGSPLHF.

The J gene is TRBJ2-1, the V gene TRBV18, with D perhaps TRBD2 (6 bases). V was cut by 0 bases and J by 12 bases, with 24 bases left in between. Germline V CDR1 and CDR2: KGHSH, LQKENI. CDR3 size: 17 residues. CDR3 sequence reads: CASSPPGFGRGSSGQFF. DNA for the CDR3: TGTGCCAGCTCACCACCGGGGTTCGGACGGGGGTCTTCGGGGCAGTTCTTC. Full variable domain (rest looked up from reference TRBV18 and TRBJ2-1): NAGVMQNPRHLVRRRGQEARLRCSPMKGHSHVYWYRQLPEEGLKFMVYLQKENIIDESGMPKERFSAEFPKEGPSILRIQQVVRGDSAAYFCASSPPGFGRGSSGQFFGPGTRLTVL.

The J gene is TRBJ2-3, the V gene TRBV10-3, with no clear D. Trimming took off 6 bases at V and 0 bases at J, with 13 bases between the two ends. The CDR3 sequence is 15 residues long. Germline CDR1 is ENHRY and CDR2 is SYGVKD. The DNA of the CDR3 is TGTGCCATCAGCCCCCGGGTGGGCAGCACAGATACGCAGTATTTT. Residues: CAISPRVGSTDTQYF.

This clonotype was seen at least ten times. The CDR3 DNA is TGTGCCAGCAGCTTAGGCGGTACAGAAACATCTTATGGCTACACCTTC. Translated, it gives CASSLGGTETSYGYTF. V and J are TRBV7-2 and TRBJ1-2; D remains unclear. Deletions cut 1 base from V and 5 bases from J, with 17 bases between. Germline V gene sequence: CDR1 SGHTA, CDR2 FQGNSA. The CDR3 is 16 residues long.

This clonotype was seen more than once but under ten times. CDR3: CASSKPTSGMSYEQYF. The CDR3 DNA follows: TGTGCCAGCAGTAAGCCGACTAGCGGGATGTCCTACGAGCAGTACTTC. The gene calls are TRBV6-1 and TRBJ2-7; 11 nucleotides agree with TRBD2. This CDR3 contains 16 residues. The J segment lost 1 base and the V segment lost 5 bases, leaving 7 bases of the junction unmatched. The germline gives CDR1 MNHNS, CDR2 SASEGT.

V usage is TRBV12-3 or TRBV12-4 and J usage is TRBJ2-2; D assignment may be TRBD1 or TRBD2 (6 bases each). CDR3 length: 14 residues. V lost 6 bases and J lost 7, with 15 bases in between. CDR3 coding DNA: TGTGCCAGCAGGGCGGGACAAGGGGTCGGGGAGCTGTTTTTT. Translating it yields CASRAGQGVGELFF.

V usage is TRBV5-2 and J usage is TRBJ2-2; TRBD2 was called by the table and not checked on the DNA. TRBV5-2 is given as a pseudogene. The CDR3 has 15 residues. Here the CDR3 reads CASASGGPGTGELFF. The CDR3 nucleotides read TGTGCCAGCGCATCCGGGGGGCCGGGCACCGGGGAGCTGTTTTTT.

CDR3 amino acids: CASSLGTSGSVEQFF. As DNA, the CDR3 is TGCGCCAGCAGCTTAGGGACTAGCGGATCTGTTGAGCAGTTCTTC. The J gene is TRBJ2-1, the V gene TRBV5-1; 11 positions agree with TRBD2. Germline loops: CDR1 SGHRS, CDR2 YFSETQ. The CDR3 has 15 amino acids. After removal of 2 bases from V and 9 bases from J, the junction contained 7 bases not matched to a gene.

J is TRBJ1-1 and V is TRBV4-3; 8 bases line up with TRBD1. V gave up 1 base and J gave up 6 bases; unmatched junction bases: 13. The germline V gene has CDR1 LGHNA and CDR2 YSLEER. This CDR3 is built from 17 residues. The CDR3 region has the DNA TGCGCCAGCAGCCAAGGTTGGGCAGGGGGCCGGAGCGCTGAAGCTTTCTTT. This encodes CASSQGWAGGRSAEAFF.

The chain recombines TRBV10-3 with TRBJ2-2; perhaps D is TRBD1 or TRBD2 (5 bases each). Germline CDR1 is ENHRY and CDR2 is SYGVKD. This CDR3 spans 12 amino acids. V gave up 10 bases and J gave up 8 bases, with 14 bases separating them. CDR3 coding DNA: TGTGCCACCAGCGAGGGGCCTGGGGAGCTGTTTTTT. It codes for CATSEGPGELFF.

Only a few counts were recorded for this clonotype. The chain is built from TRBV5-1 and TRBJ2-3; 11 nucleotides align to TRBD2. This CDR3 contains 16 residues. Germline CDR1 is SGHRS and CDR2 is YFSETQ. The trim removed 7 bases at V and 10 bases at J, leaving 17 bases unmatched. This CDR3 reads CASLEPSGGPDRPQYF. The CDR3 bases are TGCGCCAGCTTGGAACCTAGCGGGGGGCCGGATCGTCCGCAGTATTTT.

CDR3 in DNA: TGCAGTGCCGCTAGGGGAGGGGTTATCCGGTACGAGCAGTACTTC. It translates to CSAARGGVIRYEQYF. The rearrangement joins TRBV20-1 to TRBJ2-7; 7 bases are a match to TRBD2. The CDR3 has 15 residues. CDR1 and CDR2 (germline): DFQATT, SNEGSKA (reference sequence). Trimming removed 6 bases from V and 4 bases from J; junction bases left unmatched: 15.

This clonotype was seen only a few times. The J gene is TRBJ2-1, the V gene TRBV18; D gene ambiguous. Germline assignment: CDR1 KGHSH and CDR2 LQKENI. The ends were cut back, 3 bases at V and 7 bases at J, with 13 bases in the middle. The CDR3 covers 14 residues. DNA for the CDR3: TGTGCCAGCTCACCGGCTCGTTCGGTTAATGAGCAGTTCTTC. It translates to CASSPARSVNEQFF.

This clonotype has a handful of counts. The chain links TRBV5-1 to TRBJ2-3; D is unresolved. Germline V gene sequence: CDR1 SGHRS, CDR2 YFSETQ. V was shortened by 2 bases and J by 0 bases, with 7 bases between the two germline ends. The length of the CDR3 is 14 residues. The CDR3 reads CASSFLTSTDTQYF. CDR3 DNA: TGCGCCAGCAGCTTCCTGACTAGCACAGATACGCAGTATTTT.

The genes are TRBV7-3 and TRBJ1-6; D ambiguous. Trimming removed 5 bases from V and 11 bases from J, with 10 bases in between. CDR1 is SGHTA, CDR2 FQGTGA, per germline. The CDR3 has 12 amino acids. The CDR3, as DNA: TGTGCCAGCAGCCCCTCGGGTCCACCCCTCCACTTT. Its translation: CASSPSGPPLHF.

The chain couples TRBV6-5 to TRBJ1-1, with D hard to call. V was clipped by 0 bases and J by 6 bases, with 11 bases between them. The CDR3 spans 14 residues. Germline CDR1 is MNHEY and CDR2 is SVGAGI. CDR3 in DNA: TGTGCCAGCAGTTACTCGGGCCTAGCCGCTGAAGCTTTCTTT. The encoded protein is CASSYSGLAAEAFF.

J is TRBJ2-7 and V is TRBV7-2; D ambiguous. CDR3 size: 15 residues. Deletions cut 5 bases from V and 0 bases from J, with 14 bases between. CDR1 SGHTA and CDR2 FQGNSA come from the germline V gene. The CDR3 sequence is CASSPRRSSSYEQYF. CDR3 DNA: TGTGCCAGCAGCCCGAGACGGTCAAGCTCCTACGAGCAGTACTTC.

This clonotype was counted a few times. CDR3 loop: CSATRSSTDTQYF. For the CDR3, the DNA is TGCAGTGCTACCAGGTCTAGCACAGATACGCAGTATTTT. The chain couples TRBV20-1 to TRBJ2-3, with D unclear. The CDR3 consists of 13 residues. V was trimmed by 4 bases and J by 0 bases, leaving 8 bases between them. Germline CDR1 DFQATT, CDR2 SNEGSKA (reference sequence).

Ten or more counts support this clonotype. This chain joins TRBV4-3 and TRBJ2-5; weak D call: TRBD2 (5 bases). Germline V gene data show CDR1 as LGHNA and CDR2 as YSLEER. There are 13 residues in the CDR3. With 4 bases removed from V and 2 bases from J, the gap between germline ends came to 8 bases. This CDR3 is CASSLGMQETQYF. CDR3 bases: TGCGCCAGCAGCCTCGGGATGCAAGAGACCCAGTACTTC.

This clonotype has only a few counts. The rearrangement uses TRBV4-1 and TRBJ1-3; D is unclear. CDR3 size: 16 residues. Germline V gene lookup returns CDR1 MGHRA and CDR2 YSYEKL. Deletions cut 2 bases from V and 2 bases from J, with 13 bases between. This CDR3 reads CASSQTAMRPGNTIYF. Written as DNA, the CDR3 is TGCGCCAGCAGCCAAACGGCCATGCGACCTGGAAACACCATATATTTT.

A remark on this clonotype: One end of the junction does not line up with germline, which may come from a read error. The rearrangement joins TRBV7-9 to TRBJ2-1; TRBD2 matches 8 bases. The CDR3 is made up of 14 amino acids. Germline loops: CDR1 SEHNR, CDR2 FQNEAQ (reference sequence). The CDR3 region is CASSRTSSHNEQFF. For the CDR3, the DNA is TGTGCCAGCAGTCGGACTAGCTCCCACAATGAGCAGTTCTTC.

The CDR3 protein is CASSLRGHTQYF. CDR3 nucleotide sequence: TGTGCCAGCAGCTTACGCGGCCATACGCAGTATTTT. The V and J genes are TRBV5-6 and TRBJ2-3, with unresolved D. There are 12 residues in the CDR3. V lost 2 bases and J 7 bases, leaving 8 bases between the germline ends. CDR1 is SGHDT and CDR2 is YYEEEE in the germline V gene. Full variable domain (rest looked up from reference TRBV5-6 and TRBJ2-3): DAGVTQSPTHLIKTRGQQVTLRCSPKSGHDTVSWYQQALGQGPQFIFQYYEEEERQRGNFPDRFSGHQFPNYSSELNVNALLLGDSALYLCASSLRGHTQYFGPGTRLTVL.

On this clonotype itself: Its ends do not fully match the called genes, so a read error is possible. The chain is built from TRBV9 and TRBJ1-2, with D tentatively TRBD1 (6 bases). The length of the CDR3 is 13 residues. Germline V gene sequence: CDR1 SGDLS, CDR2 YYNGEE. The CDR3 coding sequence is TGTGCCGGCAGCTCGGACAGAAACTATGGCTACACCTTC. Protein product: CAGSSDRNYGYTF.

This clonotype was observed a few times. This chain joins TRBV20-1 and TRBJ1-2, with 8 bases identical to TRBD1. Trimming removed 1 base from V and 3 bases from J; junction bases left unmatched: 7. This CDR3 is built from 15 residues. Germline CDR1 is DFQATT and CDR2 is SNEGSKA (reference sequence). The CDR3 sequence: CSARGGQGAYYGYTF. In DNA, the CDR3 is TGCAGTGCTAGAGGGGGGCAGGGGGCATACTATGGCTACACCTTC.